Shown below are 14 T cell receptor beta chains from a single sample sequenced in a study of T cell repertoires in cytomegalovirus infection. One entry per CDR3 protein, called by TCRdb with MiXCR from the reads. Of around 300,000 distinct CDR3 sequences listed, 25% are singletons. Specimen: PBMCs. Receptor source: a human donor in good health (CMV status not recorded). Some clones in this sample may be carry-over from other donors' samples.

Points on this clonotype: This may be a read error, as it is one base from a much larger clone. The chain recombines TRBV7-2 with TRBJ1-5; TRBD1 matches 8 bases. CDR1 is SGHTA, CDR2 FQGNSA, per germline. CDR3 length: 14 residues. CDR3 in DNA: TGTGCCAACAGCCCCCCGGGACAGGATCAGCCCCAGCATTTT. Translating gives CANSPPGQDQPQHF.

This clonotype was detected many times. The CDR3 is CASSFRYEQYF. The DNA of the CDR3 is TGTGCCAGCAGCTTCCGCTACGAGCAGTACTTC. V gene TRBV7-2 combines with J gene TRBJ2-7; D is unresolved. The germline V and J ends were trimmed by 3 bases and 3 bases, with 3 bases remaining between them. Germline CDR1 SGHTA, CDR2 FQGNSA. The CDR3 has 11 amino acids.

This clonotype was detected ten times or more. The J gene is TRBJ1-1, the V gene TRBV7-2; 11 positions match TRBD1. With 10 bases clipped from V and 4 bases from J, the junction kept 8 bases outside the gene matches. The CDR3 spans 14 residues. The V gene's germline CDR1 is SGHTA and CDR2 FQGNSA. CDR3 DNA sequence: TGTGCCACCACCACCGGGACAGGGGGCACTGAAGCTTTCTTT. This sequence encodes CATTTGTGGTEAFF.

The chain joins TRBV12-5 to TRBJ1-1; D not resolved. This CDR3 region has 13 residues. V dropped 1 base and J dropped 3 bases, with 6 bases sitting between them. Looked up from germline, CDR1 is LGHNT and CDR2 is FRNRAP. In DNA form, the CDR3 reads TGTGCTAGTGGTTTGGGGGAGGACACTGAAGCTTTCTTT. Translation gives CASGLGEDTEAFF.

V usage is TRBV29-1 and J usage is TRBJ2-3, with D unclear. CDR1 is SQVTM and CDR2 is ANQGSEA in the germline V gene. V gave up 2 bases and J gave up 0 bases, with 6 bases separating them. This CDR3 has 13 residues. The CDR3 coding sequence is TGCAGCGTTGAAAGTGGAAGCACAGATACGCAGTATTTT. Protein: CSVESGSTDTQYF.

The V gene is TRBV2, the J gene TRBJ2-7; 11 nucleotides align to TRBD2. In germline, CDR1 is SNHLY, CDR2 FYNNEI. V was pared by 3 bases and J by 1 base, with 11 bases of the junction left unmatched. This CDR3 has 18 residues. CDR3 nucleotides: TGTGCCAGCAGTGAGACTAGCGGGGTCATGATTGGGTCCTACGAGCAGTACTTC. Protein product: CASSETSGVMIGSYEQYF.

The J gene is TRBJ2-1, the V gene TRBV20-1; 14 positions agree with TRBD2. The germline gives CDR1 DFQATT, CDR2 SNEGSKA (reference sequence). This CDR3 contains 16 residues. V shed 6 bases and J 5 bases; nucleotides not matched to a gene: 9. CDR3 DNA sequence: TGCAGTGCCTCGGGACTAGCGGGAGCAAGCAACAATGAGCAGTTCTTC. Its protein product is CSASGLAGASNNEQFF.

V usage is TRBV3-1 and J usage is TRBJ2-5; no reliable D call. The V end lost 0 bases, the J end lost 1 base, and 9 bases lay between the germline ends. Germline CDR1 reads LGHDT; CDR2 reads YNNKEL (reference sequence). The CDR3 is 15 amino acids. CDR3 residues: CASSQDRLSQETQYF. CDR3 sequence (DNA): TGTGCCAGCAGCCAAGATCGACTTTCCCAAGAGACCCAGTACTTC.

The V and J genes are TRBV30 and TRBJ1-6; 7 positions agree with TRBD1. After removal of 0 bases from V and 8 bases from J, the junction contained 1 base not matched to a gene. The length of the CDR3 is 13 residues. Germline CDR1 is GTSNPN and CDR2 is SVGIG (reference sequence). CDR3 region: CAWSVDRDSPLHF. The CDR3 nucleotides are TGTGCCTGGAGTGTCGACAGGGATTCACCCCTCCACTTT.

In this sample, this clonotype turned up many times. V and J are TRBV7-2 and TRBJ2-2, with TRBD2 matching over 13 bases. Germline V CDR1 and CDR2: SGHTA, FQGNSA. This CDR3 comprises 18 residues. The trim removed 5 bases at V and 7 bases at J, leaving 13 bases unmatched. CDR3 sequence (DNA): TGTGCCAGCAGCCGACATGGGACTAGCGGGATCGGGGGCGGGGAGCTGTTTTTT. Its translation is CASSRHGTSGIGGGELFF.

The sample holds many counts of this clonotype. The chain employs TRBV6-2 or TRBV6-3 and TRBJ2-5; 11 positions match TRBD2. The CDR3 consists of 15 residues. Trimming took 5 bases from V and 4 from J; bases not matched to a gene: 6. Germline CDR1 and CDR2: MNHEY and SVGEGT. This CDR3 reads CASSRVGTSGETQYF. The CDR3 region has the DNA TGTGCCAGCAGTAGAGTCGGGACTAGCGGAGAGACCCAGTACTTC.

The chain combines TRBV7-2 with TRBJ1-5, with D possibly TRBD1 on 5 matching bases. V dropped 6 bases and J dropped 12 bases, with 18 bases sitting between them. Germline-derived CDR1 and CDR2 are SGHTA and FQGNSA. The CDR3 is made up of 13 amino acids. The CDR3 sequence is CASSFRRDRHQHF. CDR3 in DNA: TGTGCCAGCAGTTTCCGCAGGGACCGGCACCAGCATTTT.

This clonotype was found many times. V usage is TRBV7-2 and J usage is TRBJ2-7; D is unresolved. Trimming took off 1 base at V and 4 bases at J, with 11 bases between the two ends. Germline assignment: CDR1 SGHTA and CDR2 FQGNSA. There are 14 residues in the CDR3. CDR3 region: CASSLVADRYEQYF. For the CDR3, the DNA is TGTGCCAGCAGCTTAGTGGCAGACCGATACGAGCAGTACTTC.

The rearrangement links TRBV7-2 to TRBJ2-4, with D unclear. Trimming cost V 2 bases and J 2 bases, with 13 bases left between them. CDR3 length: 16 amino acids. Germline CDR1 is SGHTA and CDR2 is FQGNSA. This chain's CDR3 is CASSLTVRLTKNIQYF. The CDR3 bases are TGTGCCAGCAGCTTAACAGTGAGACTTACCAAAAACATTCAGTACTTC.